One and the same sample provided the 9 T cell receptor beta chains below, sequenced in a study of shared clonotypes between healthy human individuals. The naive CD8 subset, CD45RO-negative cells positively selected for CCR7, excluded terminally differentiated effector memory CD45RA+ cells. Clones were read by immunoSEQ multiplex PCR, and TCRdb kept only the in-frame ones, dropping some. Among millions of clones, about 93% were seen once, and the ten largest hold 1.5% to 2%. Sequencing used naive CD8+ T cells from PBMCs. All receptors derive from a man aged 18 to 30 in good health. Some clones in this sample may be carry-over from other donors' samples.

The chain links TRBV5-1 to TRBJ2-7; 7 nucleotides line up with TRBD1. The ends lost 1 base at V and 3 bases at J; junction bases unmatched: 7. The CDR3 runs 15 residues. Germline V CDR1 and CDR2: SGHRS, YFSETQ. The CDR3 sequence is CASSLSPAGGYEQYF. The CDR3 DNA sequence: TGCGCCAGCAGCTTGTCGCCCGCAGGGGGCTACGAGCAGTACTTC.

This clone was detected once. This chain joins TRBV28 and TRBJ2-2; D possibly corresponds to TRBD2 (6 bases). The germline V gene has CDR1 MDHEN and CDR2 SYDVKM. The CDR3 has 12 amino acids. Trimming stripped 6 bases from V and 8 bases from J, with 10 bases between. The CDR3: CASSRDLGELFF. Written as DNA, the CDR3 is TGTGCCAGCAGCCGGGACTTAGGGGAGCTGTTTTTT.

The V and J genes are TRBV7-9 and TRBJ2-7; no definite D call. CDR1 SEHNR and CDR2 FQNEAQ come from the germline V gene (reference sequence). The CDR3 covers 13 residues. The V gene lost 8 bases and the J gene lost 5 bases, with 16 bases spanning the gap. In DNA, the CDR3 is TGTGCCAGCGGATCCTTAGTTTCCCACGAGCAGTACTTC. It codes for CASGSLVSHEQYF.

The chain is built from TRBV5-1 and TRBJ1-2; D gene uncertain. With 1 base removed from V and 3 bases from J, the gap between germline ends came to 7 bases. The V gene's germline CDR1 is SGHRS and CDR2 YFSETQ. The CDR3 spans 13 residues. CDR3 amino acids: CASSLNQHYGYTF. In DNA, the CDR3 is TGCGCCAGCAGCTTGAATCAACACTATGGCTACACCTTC. Variable domain in full (rest from reference TRBV5-1 and TRBJ1-2): KAGVTQTPRYLIKTRGQQVTLSCSPISGHRSVSWYQQTPGQGLQFLFEYFSETQRNKGNFPGRFSGRQFSNSRSEMNVSTLELGDSALYLCASSLNQHYGYTFGSGTRLTVV.

This chain links TRBV5-1 with TRBJ1-3; possible D gene TRBD1, 5 bases. V lost 4 bases and J 0 bases, leaving 17 bases between the germline ends. The CDR3 length is 17 residues. The germline V gene encodes CDR1 SGHRS and CDR2 YFSETQ. The CDR3 coding sequence is TGCGCCAGCAGCCAAGACGGAGCGGGGCGCTCTGGAAACACCATATATTTT. This gives the protein CASSQDGAGRSGNTIYF.

The rearrangement links TRBV6-6 to TRBJ2-3; a possible D gene is TRBD1 (7 bases). Germline assignment: CDR1 MNHNY and CDR2 SVGAGI (reference sequence). The CDR3 has 13 residues. V was trimmed by 2 bases and J by 6 bases, leaving 9 bases between them. The CDR3, as DNA: TGTGCCAGCAGTTACCCAGGGGGGGATACGCAGTATTTT. It yields the protein CASSYPGGDTQYF.

V usage is TRBV7-2 and J usage is TRBJ2-7; a weak D match, TRBD2 (6 bases). Germline V gene data show CDR1 as SGHTA and CDR2 as FQGNSA. CDR3 length: 15 residues. The V end was cut by 3 bases, the J end by 2 bases, with 14 bases between. CDR3 nucleotide sequence: TGTGCCAGCAGCTTCGGAGGGGAAGGGGCCTACGAGCAGTACTTC. Translated: CASSFGGEGAYEQYF. Looking up the rest from reference TRBV7-2 and TRBJ2-7 gives the full variable domain: GAGVSQSPSNKVTEKGKDVELRCDPISGHTALYWYRQSLGQGLEFLIYFQGNSAPDKSGLPSDRFSAERTGGSVSTLTIQRTQQEDSAVYLCASSFGGEGAYEQYFGPGTRLTVT.

This chain links TRBV11-2 with TRBJ2-7; a weak D match, TRBD1 (5 bases). The germline V and J ends were trimmed by 1 base and 4 bases, with 14 bases remaining between them. The CDR3 is 15 amino acids. CDR1 is SGHAT and CDR2 is FQNNGV in the germline V gene. CDR3 bases: TGTGCCAGCAGCTTAGCTCCGTCAGGGATATACGAGCAGTACTTC. Protein product: CASSLAPSGIYEQYF.

This chain joins TRBV28 and TRBJ1-3; D gene ambiguous. CDR3 length equals 14 residues. Germline lookup yields CDR1 MDHEN and CDR2 SYDVKM. The V and J ends lost 2 bases and 2 bases respectively, with 7 bases between them. This chain's CDR3 is CASSLRAPGNTIYF. As DNA, the CDR3 is TGTGCCAGCAGTTTAAGGGCTCCTGGAAACACCATATATTTT.